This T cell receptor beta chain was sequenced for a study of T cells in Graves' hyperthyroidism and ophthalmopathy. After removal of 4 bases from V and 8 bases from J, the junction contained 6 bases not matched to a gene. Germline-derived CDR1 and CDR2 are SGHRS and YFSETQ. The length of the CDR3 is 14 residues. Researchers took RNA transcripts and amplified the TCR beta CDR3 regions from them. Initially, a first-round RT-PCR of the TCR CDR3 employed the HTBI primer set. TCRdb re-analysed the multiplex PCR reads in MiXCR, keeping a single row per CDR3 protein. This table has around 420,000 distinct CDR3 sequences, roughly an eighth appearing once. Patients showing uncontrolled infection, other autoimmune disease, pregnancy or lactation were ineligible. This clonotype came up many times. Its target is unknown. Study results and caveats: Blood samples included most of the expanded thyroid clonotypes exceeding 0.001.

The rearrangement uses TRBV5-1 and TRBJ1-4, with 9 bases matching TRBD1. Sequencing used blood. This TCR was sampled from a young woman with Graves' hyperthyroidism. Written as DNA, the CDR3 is TGCGCCAGCAGCAAGGGACAGGGAAGAGAAAAACTGTTTTTT. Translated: CASSKGQGREKLFF.